One and the same sample provided the 16 T cell receptor beta chains below, sequenced in a study of T cells in Graves' hyperthyroidism and ophthalmopathy. Amplification of TCR beta CDR3 regions used RNA as the template. The HTBI primer set served for first-round RT-PCR of the TCR CDR3. TCRdb reprocessed the multiplex PCR reads with MiXCR, giving one entry per CDR3 protein. The data contain around 500,000 distinct CDR3 sequences, over 13% of them singletons. Sequencing input: blood. These receptors originate from a woman between 18 and 29 years old with Graves' hyperthyroidism.

This clonotype was detected ten times or more. V and J are TRBV6-1 and TRBJ1-1; D not resolved. Per the germline V gene, CDR1 is MNHNS and CDR2 is SASEGT. The CDR3 has 12 residues. V dropped 8 bases and J dropped 2 bases, with 9 bases sitting between them. The CDR3 loop reads CASSTANTEAFF. The CDR3 nucleotides read TGTGCCAGCTCCACAGCTAACACTGAAGCTTTCTTT.

This clonotype was observed at least ten times. The chain joins TRBV6-1 to TRBJ2-7; D is possibly TRBD1 (6 bases). Trimming left V 10 bases short and J 0 bases short, with 13 bases between. Germline V lookup: CDR1 MNHNS, CDR2 SASEGT. The CDR3 spans 13 residues. CDR3 protein: CATQGDTSYEQYV. The CDR3, as DNA: TGTGCCACACAGGGCGATACCTCCTACGAGCAGTACGTC.

Ten or more counts support this clonotype. This chain uses TRBV5-1 with TRBJ2-5; 9 bases fit TRBD2. This CDR3 contains 17 residues. Per the germline V gene, CDR1 is SGHRS and CDR2 is YFSETQ. V lost 6 bases, J lost 0 bases, and 12 bases stayed unmatched. The CDR3 region is CASTPSGLAGNQETQYF. Here the CDR3 DNA reads TGCGCCAGCACCCCTTCCGGGCTAGCGGGGAACCAAGAGACCCAGTACTTC.

The V call is TRBV9, the J call TRBJ2-5; maybe TRBD1 (6 bases). The CDR3 is 15 amino acids. Trimming removed 3 bases at V and 0 bases at J, with 12 bases between. Germline V gene data show CDR1 as SGDLS and CDR2 as YYNGEE. DNA for the CDR3: TGTGCCAGCAGCGCCTCCGGGACAAACCAAGAGACCCAGTACTTC. This gives the protein CASSASGTNQETQYF.

This clonotype was seen many times. J is TRBJ1-5 and V is TRBV20-1; D is unclear. The germline CDR1 and CDR2 sequences are DFQATT and SNEGSKA (reference sequence). Trimming took off 0 bases at V and 0 bases at J, with 9 bases between the two ends. The CDR3 runs 15 residues. CDR3 sequence reads: CSARDTVYSNQPQHF. Written as DNA, the CDR3 is TGCAGTGCTAGAGATACAGTTTATAGCAATCAGCCCCAGCATTTT.

This clonotype was seen repeatedly, ten times or more. The chain employs TRBV20-1 and TRBJ2-3, with TRBD2 matching 7 bases. The CDR3 totals 14 residues. The trim removed 6 bases at V and 0 bases at J, leaving 6 bases unmatched. The V gene's germline CDR1 is DFQATT and CDR2 SNEGSKA (reference sequence). CDR3 nucleotides: TGCAGTGCGCCGCCAGCGGGGAGCACAGATACGCAGTATTTT. It is translated as CSAPPAGSTDTQYF.

This clonotype has just a few counts. The chain employs TRBV12-3 or TRBV12-4 and TRBJ2-7; no firm D call. CDR3 length: 12 residues. V was cut by 0 bases and J by 7 bases, with 7 bases left in between. The CDR3 coding sequence is TGTGCCAGCAGTTTAGCTCACGCGGAGCAGTACGTC. As protein: CASSLAHAEQYV.

This clonotype was seen many times. The gene calls are TRBV5-1 and TRBJ1-1; no firm D call. The CDR3 is 14 amino acids. With 0 bases removed from V and 3 bases from J, the gap between germline ends came to 9 bases. Per the germline V gene, CDR1 is SGHRS and CDR2 is YFSETQ. The CDR3 loop is CASSLEGSDTEAFF. In nucleotides, the CDR3 is TGCGCCAGCAGCTTGGAGGGATCCGACACTGAAGCTTTCTTT. Looking up the rest from reference TRBV5-1 and TRBJ1-1 gives the full variable domain: KAGVTQTPRYLIKTRGQQVTLSCSPISGHRSVSWYQQTPGQGLQFLFEYFSETQRNKGNFPGRFSGRQFSNSRSEMNVSTLELGDSALYLCASSLEGSDTEAFFGQGTRLTVV.

The rearrangement uses TRBV12-3 or TRBV12-4 and TRBJ2-5, with 8 nucleotides matching TRBD1. This CDR3 has 15 residues. J gave up 1 base and V 6 bases, and 7 bases lay outside the gene matches. The CDR3 region has the DNA TGTGCCAGCAGGGACCGGGACAGGAGCCAAGAGACCCAGTACTTC. It encodes CASRDRDRSQETQYF.

At least ten counts were recorded for this clonotype. CDR3 amino acids: CASSPRISYEQYV. For the CDR3, the DNA is TGTGCCAGCAGCCCGAGGATCTCCTACGAGCAGTACGTC. The chain recombines TRBV7-8 with TRBJ2-7; D is ambiguous. Trimming shortened V by 5 bases and J by 0 bases, and 8 bases separated the two germline ends. Looked up from germline, CDR1 is SGHVS and CDR2 is FQNEAQ. This CDR3 has 13 amino acids.

This clonotype was seen ten or more times. The rearrangement joins TRBV5-4 to TRBJ1-1, with D maybe TRBD1 (6 bases). CDR1 is SGHNT and CDR2 is YYREEE in the germline V gene (reference sequence). The CDR3 contains 14 residues. The V end was cut by 5 bases, the J end by 0 bases, with 11 bases between. CDR3 nucleotides: TGTGCCAGCAGTTTAAGGGGGATGAACACTGAAGCTTTCTTT. Amino acids: CASSLRGMNTEAFF.

The V call is TRBV7-6, the J call TRBJ2-3; D is unresolved. The V end was cut by 5 bases, the J end by 1 base, with 16 bases between. Germline CDR1 SGHVS, CDR2 FNYEAQ. The CDR3 has 16 residues. CDR3 in DNA: TGTGCCAGCAGCCCTGTAAGCTTAAGGGGCACAGATACGCAGTATTTT. It is translated as CASSPVSLRGTDTQYF. Using reference TRBV7-6 and TRBJ2-3 for the parts outside the CDR3, the full variable domain is GAGVSQSPRYKVTKRGQDVALRCDPISGHVSLYWYRQALGQGPEFLTYFNYEAQQDKSGLPNDRFSAERPEGSISTLTIQRTEQRDSAMYRCASSPVSLRGTDTQYFGPGTRLTVL.

Many counts were recorded for this clonotype. This chain uses TRBV5-1 with TRBJ2-5, with 10 bases aligning to TRBD2. The CDR3 is made up of 15 amino acids. J lost 5 bases, V lost 2 bases, and 6 bases had no gene match. Germline V gives CDR1 SGHRS, CDR2 YFSETQ. The CDR3 coding sequence is TGCGCCAGCAGCTTACGAGCGGGAGGGTTGGAGACCCAGTACTTC. As protein: CASSLRAGGLETQYF.

The V and J genes are TRBV20-1 and TRBJ2-1, with a possible D match to TRBD2 (6 bases). This CDR3 has 16 amino acids. V gave up 0 bases and J gave up 4 bases, with 16 bases separating them. Per germline, CDR1 DFQATT and CDR2 SNEGSKA (reference sequence). The CDR3 loop is CSARDARAGPYNEQFF. The CDR3 nucleotides read TGCAGTGCTAGAGATGCTAGGGCGGGACCGTACAATGAGCAGTTCTTC.

A word on this clonotype: It may be a read error: a sequence one base away is much more abundant. The J gene is TRBJ2-7, the V gene TRBV7-9, with 8 bases lining up with TRBD1. In germline, CDR1 is SEHNR, CDR2 FQNEAQ (reference sequence). This CDR3 region has 15 residues. The CDR3 DNA follows: TGTGCCAGCAGTCACGGACAGGGCAGCTCCTACGAGCACTACTTC. Residues: CASSHGQGSSYEHYF.

There are many counts of this clonotype. V and J are TRBV7-8 and TRBJ2-3; D not resolved. The CDR3 has 13 residues. The germline gives CDR1 SGHVS, CDR2 FQNEAQ. Deletions cut 1 base from V and 5 bases from J, with 7 bases between. Here the CDR3 reads CASSLVRIDTQYF. DNA of the CDR3: TGTGCCAGCAGCTTAGTGAGAATAGATACGCAGTATTTT.